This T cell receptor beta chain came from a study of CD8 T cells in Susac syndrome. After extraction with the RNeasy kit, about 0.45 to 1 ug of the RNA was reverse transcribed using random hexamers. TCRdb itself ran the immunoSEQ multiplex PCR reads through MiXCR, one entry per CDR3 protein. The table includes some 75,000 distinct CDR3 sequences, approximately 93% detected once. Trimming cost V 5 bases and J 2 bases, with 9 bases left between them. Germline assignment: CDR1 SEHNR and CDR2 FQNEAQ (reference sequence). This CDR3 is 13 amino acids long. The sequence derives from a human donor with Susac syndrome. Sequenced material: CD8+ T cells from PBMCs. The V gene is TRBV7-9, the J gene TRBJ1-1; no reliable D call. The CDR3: CASSLTKNTEAFF. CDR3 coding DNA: TGTGCCAGCAGCCTTACGAAAAACACTGAAGCTTTCTTT. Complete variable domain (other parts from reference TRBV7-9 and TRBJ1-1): DTGVSQNPRHKITKRGQNVTFRCDPISEHNRLYWYRQTLGQGPEFLTYFQNEAQLEKSRLLSDRFSAERPKGSFSTLEIQRTEQGDSAMYLCASSLTKNTEAFFGQGTRLTVV.